The 5 T cell receptor beta chains given below trace back to one sample, sequenced in a study of blood T cell repertoires in COVID-19. Some clones are missing from TCRdb's copy, which holds only in-frame ones; the method was immunoSEQ multiplex PCR. The sample yields more than 150,000 clones, more than 70% seen once. The specimen was peripheral blood. The source of these receptors is a woman older than 75 with active or convalescent COVID-19.

This clone was counted a few times. The V call is TRBV28, the J call TRBJ2-3; 8 bases align to TRBD2. Germline CDR1 is MDHEN and CDR2 is SYDVKM. Trimming cost V 4 bases and J 5 bases; bases outside gene matches: 8. CDR3 length: 15 amino acids. The CDR3 DNA reads TGTGCCAGCAGTTCTGCGGGGGGACGGGGAGATACGCAGTATTTT. This codes for CASSSAGGRGDTQYF.

V gene TRBV27 combines with J gene TRBJ1-1; weak D call: TRBD1 (6 bases). CDR1 MNHEY and CDR2 SMNVEV come from the germline V gene (reference sequence). The CDR3 spans 15 residues. V lost 6 bases to trimming and J lost 4 bases, with 18 bases between them. CDR3 in amino acids: CASSRNRASPTEAFF. For the CDR3, the DNA is TGTGCCAGCAGCCGCAACAGGGCTTCCCCCACTGAAGCTTTCTTT.

J is TRBJ1-4 and V is TRBV14; the D gene is possibly TRBD1 (5 bases). The germline V gene encodes CDR1 SGHDN and CDR2 FVKESK. V lost 1 base and J 10 bases, leaving 7 bases between the germline ends. This CDR3 comprises 12 residues. This chain's CDR3 is CASSQVGGKLFF. CDR3 DNA sequence: TGTGCCAGCAGCCAAGTGGGGGGAAAACTGTTTTTT.

This clone was recorded a few times. This chain connects TRBV4-2 to TRBJ2-7, with 7 bases aligning to TRBD2. With V trimmed by 0 bases and J by 7 bases, 6 bases remained unmatched. The CDR3 has 14 amino acids. Germline V gives CDR1 LGHNA, CDR2 YNFKEQ. The CDR3, as DNA: TGTGCCAGCAGCCAAGATCCGTCCGGGGGGGAGCAGTACTTC. This gives the protein CASSQDPSGGEQYF.

This chain connects TRBV5-1 to TRBJ1-1; D remains unclear. With 4 bases removed from V and 6 bases from J, the gap between germline ends came to 13 bases. The germline V gene has CDR1 SGHRS and CDR2 YFSETQ. The CDR3 spans 13 residues. The CDR3 DNA is TGCGCCAGCAGCCCTCCCTACTTCGCTGAAGCTTTCTTT. This encodes CASSPPYFAEAFF.